This T cell receptor (beta chain) was obtained from a study of vaccination and CD4 T cells after COVID-19. Overall study context: The cells were exposed to overlapping spike peptides originating from SARS-CoV-2, HCoV-NL63, HCoV-OC43 and HCoV-229E for stimulation.

This clonotype showed up just a few times. Its specificity is not known. The germline V and J ends were trimmed by 10 bases and 1 base, with 8 bases remaining between them. CDR1 and CDR2 from the germline V gene are MNHNS and SASEGT. This CDR3 region has 13 residues. Treatment given: roughly 10-day PBMC culture with coronavirus spike peptide pools or control peptides (ViraFEST assay). Sequenced with the Oncomine TCR Beta short-read assay was DNA taken from cultured CD4+ T cells. From the PCR reads, TCRdb called clonotypes with MiXCR, one entry per CDR3 protein. The sample holds 11,000 or so distinct CDR3 sequences, under 60% seen once.

The material sequenced was CD4+ T cells from blood, cultured in vitro. This sequence originates from a human donor who had recovered from COVID-19. This chain uses TRBV6-1 with TRBJ1-6, with D tentatively TRBD1 (6 bases). The CDR3 DNA follows: TGTGCCACCAGGGGTTCCTATAATTCACCCCTCCACTTT. Encoded protein: CATRGSYNSPLHF.